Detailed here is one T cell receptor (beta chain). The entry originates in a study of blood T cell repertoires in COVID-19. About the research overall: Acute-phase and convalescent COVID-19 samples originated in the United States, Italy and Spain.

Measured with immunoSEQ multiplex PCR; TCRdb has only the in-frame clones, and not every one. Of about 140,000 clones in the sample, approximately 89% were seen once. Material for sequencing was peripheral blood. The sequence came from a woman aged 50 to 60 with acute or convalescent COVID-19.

CDR3 in DNA: TGTGCCAGCAGTGAAAGGGGGACAGGGACGGAGACCCAGTACTTC. Translating gives CASSERGTGTETQYF. The chain links TRBV2 to TRBJ2-5; 9 positions agree with TRBD1. V trimming: 2 bases; J trimming: 5 bases; junction bases outside the gene matches: 6. The CDR3 runs 15 residues. Germline CDR1 reads SNHLY; CDR2 reads FYNNEI.